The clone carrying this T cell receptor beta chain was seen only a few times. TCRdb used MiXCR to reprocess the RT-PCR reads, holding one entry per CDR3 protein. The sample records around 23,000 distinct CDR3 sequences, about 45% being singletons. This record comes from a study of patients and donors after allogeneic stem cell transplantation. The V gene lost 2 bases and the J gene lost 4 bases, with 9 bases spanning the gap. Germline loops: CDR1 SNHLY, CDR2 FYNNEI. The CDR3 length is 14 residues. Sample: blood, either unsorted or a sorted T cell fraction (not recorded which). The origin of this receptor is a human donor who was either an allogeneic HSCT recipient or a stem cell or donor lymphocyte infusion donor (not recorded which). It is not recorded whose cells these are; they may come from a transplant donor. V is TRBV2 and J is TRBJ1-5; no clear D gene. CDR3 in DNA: TGTGCCAGCAGTGAAAGTGTCACAAATCAGCCCCAGCATTTT. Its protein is CASSESVTNQPQHF.